This section outlines one T cell receptor (beta chain) sequence together with its context. As yet, its antigen is unknown. A much more abundant neighbour one base away suggests this may be a read error. Molecular barcoded adaptors covering alpha/delta and beta/gamma chains were used on 400 ng RNA. TCRdb re-called the reads with MiXCR, one entry per CDR3 protein. The data hold 50,000 to 65,000 distinct CDR3 sequences, with around 21% observed a single time. The data were taken from a study of read filtering for tumor transcriptome and immune sequencing. Study-wide results and limits: Single-read clonotypes: roughly four fifths of IR-seq clonotypes (about 3.5% of reads), 74.6% of RNA-seq clonotypes (44.6% of reads).

The CDR3 loop spans 14 amino acids. Trimming shortened V by 2 bases and J by 4 bases, and 11 bases separated the two germline ends. Germline V lookup: CDR1 SGHTA, CDR2 FQGNSA. Bone marrow was sampled from every patient at the time of active disease. The source material was a population of CD138-negative cells sorted from bone marrow. The source of this sequence is a donor at least 40 years old with multiple myeloma. The chain links TRBV7-2 to TRBJ1-1; D is unclear. In nucleotides, the CDR3 is TGTGCCAGCAGCTTAACCGGGGAAGCCACTGAAGCTTTCTTT. Protein: CASSLTGEATEAFF.